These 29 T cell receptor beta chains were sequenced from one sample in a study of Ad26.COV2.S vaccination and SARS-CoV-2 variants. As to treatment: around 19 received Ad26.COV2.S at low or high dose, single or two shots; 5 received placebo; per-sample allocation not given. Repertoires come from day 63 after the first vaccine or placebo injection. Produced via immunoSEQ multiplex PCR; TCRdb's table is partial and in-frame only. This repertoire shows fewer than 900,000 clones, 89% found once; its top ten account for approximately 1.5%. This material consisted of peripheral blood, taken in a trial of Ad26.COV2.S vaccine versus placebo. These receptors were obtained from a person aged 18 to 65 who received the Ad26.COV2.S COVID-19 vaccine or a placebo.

The CDR3: CASSTSRITGELFF. In DNA form, the CDR3 reads TGTGCCAGTAGTACATCGCGTATTACCGGGGAGCTGTTTTTT. J is TRBJ2-2 and V is TRBV19; no firm D call. Trimming pared 4 bases from V and 5 bases from J, leaving 11 bases between. This CDR3 comprises 14 residues. Germline CDR1 and CDR2: LNHDA and SQIVND (reference sequence).

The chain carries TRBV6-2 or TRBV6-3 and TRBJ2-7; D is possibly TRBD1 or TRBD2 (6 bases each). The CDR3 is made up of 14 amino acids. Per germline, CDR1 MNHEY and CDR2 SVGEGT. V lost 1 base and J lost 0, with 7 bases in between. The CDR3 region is CASSYWGASYEQYF. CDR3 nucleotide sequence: TGTGCCAGCAGTTACTGGGGGGCCTCCTACGAGCAGTACTTC.

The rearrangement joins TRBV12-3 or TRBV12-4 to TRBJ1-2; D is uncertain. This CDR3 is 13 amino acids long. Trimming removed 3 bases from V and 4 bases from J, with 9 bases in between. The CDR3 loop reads CASSLTFFYGYTF. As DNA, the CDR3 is TGTGCCAGCAGTTTGACATTTTTCTATGGCTACACCTTC.

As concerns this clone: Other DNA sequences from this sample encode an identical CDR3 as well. The CDR3 sequence is CASSPPSTDTQYF. The CDR3 DNA sequence: TGTGCCAGCTCACCTCCTAGCACAGATACGCAGTATTTT. The chain recombines TRBV18 with TRBJ2-3; D not certain. The germline gives CDR1 KGHSH, CDR2 LQKENI. The CDR3 sequence is 13 residues long. The ends were cut back, 3 bases at V and 0 bases at J, with 4 bases in the middle.

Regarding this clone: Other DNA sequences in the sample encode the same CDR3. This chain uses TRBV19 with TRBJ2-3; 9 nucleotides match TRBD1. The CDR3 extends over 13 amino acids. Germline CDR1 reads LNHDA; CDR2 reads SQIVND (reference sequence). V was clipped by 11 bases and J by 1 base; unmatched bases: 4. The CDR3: CASRDRGTDTQYF. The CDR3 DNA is TGTGCCTCCCGGGACAGGGGCACAGATACGCAGTATTTT.

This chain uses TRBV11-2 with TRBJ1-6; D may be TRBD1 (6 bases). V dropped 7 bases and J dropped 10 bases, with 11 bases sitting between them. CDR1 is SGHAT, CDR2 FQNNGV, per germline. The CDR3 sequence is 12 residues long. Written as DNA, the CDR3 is TGTGCCAGCACCGGGGGGCTATCACCCCTCCACTTT. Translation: CASTGGLSPLHF.

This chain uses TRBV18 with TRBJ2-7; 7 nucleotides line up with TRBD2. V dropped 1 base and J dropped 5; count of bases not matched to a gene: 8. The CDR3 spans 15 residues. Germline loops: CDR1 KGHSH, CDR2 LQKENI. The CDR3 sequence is CASSPQSGGGNEQYF. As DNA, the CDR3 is TGTGCCAGCTCACCACAGTCGGGAGGAGGGAACGAGCAGTACTTC. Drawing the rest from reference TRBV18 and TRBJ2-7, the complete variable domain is NAGVMQNPRHLVRRRGQEARLRCSPMKGHSHVYWYRQLPEEGLKFMVYLQKENIIDESGMPKERFSAEFPKEGPSILRIQQVVRGDSAAYFCASSPQSGGGNEQYFGPGTRLTVT.

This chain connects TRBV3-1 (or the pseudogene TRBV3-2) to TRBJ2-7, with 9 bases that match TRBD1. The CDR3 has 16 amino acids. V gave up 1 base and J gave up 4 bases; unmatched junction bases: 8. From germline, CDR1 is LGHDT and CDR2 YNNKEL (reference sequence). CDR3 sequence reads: CASSQGARTGVYEQYF. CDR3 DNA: TGTGCCAGCAGCCAAGGTGCTCGGACAGGGGTATACGAGCAGTACTTC.

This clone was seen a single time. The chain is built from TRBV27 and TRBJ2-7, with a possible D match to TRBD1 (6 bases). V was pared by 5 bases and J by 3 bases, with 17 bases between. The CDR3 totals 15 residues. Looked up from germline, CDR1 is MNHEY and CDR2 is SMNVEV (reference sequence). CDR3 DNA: TGTGCCAGCAGTCCACAGGGCCCCGCGCTCTACGAGCAGTACTTC. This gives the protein CASSPQGPALYEQYF.

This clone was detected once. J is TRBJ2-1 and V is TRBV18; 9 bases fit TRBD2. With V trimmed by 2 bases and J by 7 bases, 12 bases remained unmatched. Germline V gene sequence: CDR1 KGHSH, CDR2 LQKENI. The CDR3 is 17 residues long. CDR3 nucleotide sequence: TGTGCCAGCTCACCAATGATGGTAGCGGGAGTTGGGAATGAGCAGTTCTTC. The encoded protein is CASSPMMVAGVGNEQFF.

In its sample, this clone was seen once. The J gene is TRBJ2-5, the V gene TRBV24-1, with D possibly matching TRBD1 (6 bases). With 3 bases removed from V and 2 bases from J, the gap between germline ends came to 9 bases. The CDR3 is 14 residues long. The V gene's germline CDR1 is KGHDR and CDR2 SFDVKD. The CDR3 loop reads CATSDTTGQETQYF. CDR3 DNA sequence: TGTGCCACCAGTGATACGACAGGACAAGAGACCCAGTACTTC.

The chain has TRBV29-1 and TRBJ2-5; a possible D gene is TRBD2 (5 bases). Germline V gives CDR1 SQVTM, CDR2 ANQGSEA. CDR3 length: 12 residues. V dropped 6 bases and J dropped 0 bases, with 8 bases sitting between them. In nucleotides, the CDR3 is TGCAGCGTGAGGACTTACCAAGAGACCCAGTACTTC. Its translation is CSVRTYQETQYF.

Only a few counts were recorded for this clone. CDR3 region: CASSFVHFSGSPLHF. CDR3 coding DNA: TGTGCCAGCAGTTTTGTCCATTTCTCAGGTTCACCCCTCCACTTT. This chain joins TRBV27 and TRBJ1-6, with unresolved D. CDR3 size: 15 residues. Trimming removed 3 bases at V and 9 bases at J, with 15 bases between. Germline V lookup: CDR1 MNHEY, CDR2 SMNVEV (reference sequence).

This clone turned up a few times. The CDR3 loop is CASRGYTGELFF. The CDR3 DNA is TGTGCCAGCAGGGGGTACACCGGGGAGCTGTTTTTT. The chain links TRBV6-5 to TRBJ2-2, with unresolved D. The CDR3 length is 12 residues. Germline lookup yields CDR1 MNHEY and CDR2 SVGAGI. The V and J ends lost 6 bases and 3 bases respectively, with 5 bases between them.

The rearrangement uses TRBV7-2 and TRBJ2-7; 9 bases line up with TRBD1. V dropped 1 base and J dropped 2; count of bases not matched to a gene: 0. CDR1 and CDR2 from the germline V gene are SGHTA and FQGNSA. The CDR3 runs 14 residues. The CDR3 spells CASSLDRGPYEQYF. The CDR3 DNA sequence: TGTGCCAGCAGCTTAGACAGGGGGCCCTACGAGCAGTACTTC. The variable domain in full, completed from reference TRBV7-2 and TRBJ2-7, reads GAGVSQSPSNKVTEKGKDVELRCDPISGHTALYWYRQSLGQGLEFLIYFQGNSAPDKSGLPSDRFSAERTGGSVSTLTIQRTQQEDSAVYLCASSLDRGPYEQYFGPGTRLTVT.

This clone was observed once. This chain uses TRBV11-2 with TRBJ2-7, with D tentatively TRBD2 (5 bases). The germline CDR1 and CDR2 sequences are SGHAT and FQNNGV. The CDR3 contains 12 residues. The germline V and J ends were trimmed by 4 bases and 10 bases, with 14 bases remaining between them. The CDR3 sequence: CASSSTPGVQYF. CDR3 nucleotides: TGTGCCAGCAGCTCTACCCCCGGGGTCCAGTACTTC.

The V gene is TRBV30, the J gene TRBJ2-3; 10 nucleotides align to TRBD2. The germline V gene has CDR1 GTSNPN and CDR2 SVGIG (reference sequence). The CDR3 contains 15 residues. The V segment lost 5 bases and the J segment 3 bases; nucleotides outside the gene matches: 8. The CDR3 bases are TGTGCCTGGGAGATTAGCGGGGGGCTTACAGATACGCAGTATTTT. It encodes CAWEISGGLTDTQYF.

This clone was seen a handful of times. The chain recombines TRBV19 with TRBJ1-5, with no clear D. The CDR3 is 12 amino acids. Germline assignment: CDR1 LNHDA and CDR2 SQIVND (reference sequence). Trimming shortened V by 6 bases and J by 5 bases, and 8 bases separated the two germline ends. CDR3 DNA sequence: TGTGCCAGTAGACCATGGGATCAGCCCCAGCATTTT. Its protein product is CASRPWDQPQHF.

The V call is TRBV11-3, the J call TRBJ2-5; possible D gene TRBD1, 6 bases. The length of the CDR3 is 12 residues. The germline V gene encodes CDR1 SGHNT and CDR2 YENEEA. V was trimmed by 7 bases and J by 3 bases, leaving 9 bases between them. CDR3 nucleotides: TGTGCCAGCACCTACAGGGAAGAGACCCAGTACTTC. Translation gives CASTYREETQYF.

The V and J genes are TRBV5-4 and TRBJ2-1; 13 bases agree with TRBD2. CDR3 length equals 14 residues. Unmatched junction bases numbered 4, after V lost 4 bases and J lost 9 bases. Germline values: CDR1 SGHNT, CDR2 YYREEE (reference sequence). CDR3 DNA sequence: TGTGCCAGCAGCCCTAGACTAGCGGGAGGTGAGCAGTTCTTC. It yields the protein CASSPRLAGGEQFF.

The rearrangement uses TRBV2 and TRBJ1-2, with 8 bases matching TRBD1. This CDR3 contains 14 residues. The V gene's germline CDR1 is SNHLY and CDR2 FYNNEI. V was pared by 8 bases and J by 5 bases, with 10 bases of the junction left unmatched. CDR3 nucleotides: TGTGCCAGCGCAACCCCGACAGGGGTGTATGGCTACACCTTC. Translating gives CASATPTGVYGYTF.

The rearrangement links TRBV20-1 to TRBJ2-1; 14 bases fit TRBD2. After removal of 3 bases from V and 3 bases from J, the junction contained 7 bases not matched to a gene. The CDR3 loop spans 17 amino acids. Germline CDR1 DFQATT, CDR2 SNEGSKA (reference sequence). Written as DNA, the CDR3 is TGCAGTGCTAGTGGACTAGCGGGGGGTTTCCGCTACAATGAGCAGTTCTTC. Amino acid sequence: CSASGLAGGFRYNEQFF.

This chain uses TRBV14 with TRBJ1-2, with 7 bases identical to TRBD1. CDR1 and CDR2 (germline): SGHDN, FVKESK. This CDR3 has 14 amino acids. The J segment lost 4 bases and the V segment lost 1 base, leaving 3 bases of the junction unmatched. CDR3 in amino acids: CASSQGQGIYGYTF. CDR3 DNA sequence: TGTGCCAGCAGCCAAGGACAGGGTATCTATGGCTACACCTTC.

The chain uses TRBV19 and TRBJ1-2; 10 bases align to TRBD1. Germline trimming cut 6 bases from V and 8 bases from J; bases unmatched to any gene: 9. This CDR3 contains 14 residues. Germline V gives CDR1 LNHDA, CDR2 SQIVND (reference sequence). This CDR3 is CASRLGTGVGGYTF. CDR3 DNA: TGTGCCAGTAGACTCGGGACAGGGGTCGGAGGCTACACCTTC.

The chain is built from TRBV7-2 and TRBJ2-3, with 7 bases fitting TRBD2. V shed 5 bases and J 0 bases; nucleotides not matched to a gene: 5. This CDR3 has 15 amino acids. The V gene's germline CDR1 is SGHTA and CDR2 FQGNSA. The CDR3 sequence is CASSQAGGSTDTQYF. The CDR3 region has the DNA TGTGCCAGCAGCCAGGCCGGGGGGAGCACAGATACGCAGTATTTT. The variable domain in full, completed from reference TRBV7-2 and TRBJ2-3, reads GAGVSQSPSNKVTEKGKDVELRCDPISGHTALYWYRQSLGQGLEFLIYFQGNSAPDKSGLPSDRFSAERTGGSVSTLTIQRTQQEDSAVYLCASSQAGGSTDTQYFGPGTRLTVL.

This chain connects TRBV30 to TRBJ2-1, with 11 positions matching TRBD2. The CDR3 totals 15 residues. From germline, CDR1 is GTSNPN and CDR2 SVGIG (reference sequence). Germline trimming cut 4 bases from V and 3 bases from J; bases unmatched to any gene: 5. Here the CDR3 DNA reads TGTGCCTGGAACCGACTAGCGGGGCACTACAATGAGCAGTTCTTC. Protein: CAWNRLAGHYNEQFF.

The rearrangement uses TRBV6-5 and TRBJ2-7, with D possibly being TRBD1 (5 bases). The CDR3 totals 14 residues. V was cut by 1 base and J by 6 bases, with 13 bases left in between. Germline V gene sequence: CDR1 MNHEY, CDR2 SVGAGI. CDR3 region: CASSYLAGSGEQYF. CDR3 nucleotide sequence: TGTGCCAGCAGTTACTTGGCAGGGTCGGGCGAGCAGTACTTC.

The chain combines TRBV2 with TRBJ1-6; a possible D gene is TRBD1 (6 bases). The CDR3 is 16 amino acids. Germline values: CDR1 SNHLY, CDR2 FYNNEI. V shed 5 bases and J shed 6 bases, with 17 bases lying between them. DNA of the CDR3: TGTGCCAGCAGTCGCACAGGGACCGCCTTTAATTCACCCCTCCACTTT. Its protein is CASSRTGTAFNSPLHF.

The CDR3 loop is CASSQEEYEQYF. The CDR3 bases are TGTGCCAGCAGCCAAGAAGAGTACGAGCAGTACTTC. V is TRBV3-1 (or the pseudogene TRBV3-2) and J is TRBJ2-7; D is ambiguous. The V gene lost 0 bases and the J gene lost 4 bases, with 4 bases spanning the gap. Germline V gene sequence: CDR1 LGHDT, CDR2 YNNKEL (reference sequence). The CDR3 consists of 12 residues.